These 20 T cell receptor beta chains share one sample of origin, sequenced in a study of cytomegalovirus exposure and HLA in healthy donors. Use of 60 Vbeta and 13 Jbeta primers characterized the PCR. Sequencing was performed with immunoSEQ multiplex PCR; in TCRdb, only in-frame clones are kept and a portion is missing. The sample has fewer than 300,000 clones; roughly 88% are singletons. Input material: PBMCs. The origin of the receptors is a man aged 35-49 years in good health and CMV-seropositive.

The chain uses TRBV9 and TRBJ2-2, with no clear D. The CDR3 has 15 amino acids. V was trimmed by 0 bases and J by 2 bases, leaving 8 bases between them. CDR1 and CDR2 from the germline V gene are SGDLS and YYNGEE. The CDR3 spells CASSVVADNTGELFF. The CDR3 nucleotides are TGTGCCAGCAGCGTAGTAGCAGATAACACCGGGGAGCTGTTTTTT.

V gene TRBV6-1 combines with J gene TRBJ2-5; the D gene is possibly TRBD2 (5 bases). The CDR3 is 12 residues long. The germline V and J ends were trimmed by 7 bases and 5 bases, with 11 bases remaining between them. Germline CDR1 MNHNS, CDR2 SASEGT. CDR3 sequence reads: CASTGVAETQYF. Here the CDR3 DNA reads TGTGCCAGCACCGGGGTAGCGGAGACCCAGTACTTC.

The sample holds one count of this clone. The CDR3 protein is CASSLARGRETQYF. The CDR3 bases are TGTGCCAGCAGCTTGGCCAGGGGGCGAGAGACCCAGTACTTC. The chain combines TRBV5-6 with TRBJ2-5; 8 nucleotides match TRBD1. The CDR3 is made up of 14 amino acids. The germline CDR1 and CDR2 sequences are SGHDT and YYEEEE. V gave up 0 bases and J gave up 4 bases; unmatched junction bases: 2. The full variable domain, in which reference TRBV5-6 and TRBJ2-5 provide the parts outside the CDR3, is DAGVTQSPTHLIKTRGQQVTLRCSPKSGHDTVSWYQQALGQGPQFIFQYYEEEERQRGNFPDRFSGHQFPNYSSELNVNALLLGDSALYLCASSLARGRETQYFGPGTRLLVL.

This clone appeared once. The same CDR3 also results from other DNA sequences found in this sample. The chain employs TRBV19 and TRBJ1-1; D is ambiguous. The CDR3 spans 13 residues. V was pared by 3 bases and J by 1 base, with 6 bases between. Germline CDR1 is LNHDA and CDR2 is SQIVND (reference sequence). In DNA form, the CDR3 reads TGTGCCAGTAGTATTTCGGGGAACACTGAAGCTTTCTTT. Encoded protein: CASSISGNTEAFF.

Concerning this clone itself: Sequence at one end of the junction differs from germline and may be a read error. V gene TRBV7-3 combines with J gene TRBJ2-1; a possible D gene is TRBD2 (6 bases). Germline-derived CDR1 and CDR2 are SGHTA and FQGTGA. CDR3 size: 17 residues. In DNA form, the CDR3 reads TGTGCCAGCAGCCTAACCGGGACTCCAAGCTCCTACAATGAGCAGTTCTTC. It codes for CASSLTGTPSSYNEQFF.

This rearrangement joins TRBV28 to TRBJ2-1; TRBD2 matches at 8 bases. Trimming cost V 2 bases and J 0 bases; bases outside gene matches: 6. The CDR3 loop spans 17 amino acids. Looked up from germline, CDR1 is MDHEN and CDR2 is SYDVKM. CDR3 in DNA: TGTGCCAGCAGTTTACCCGGGACTAGGGACTCCTACAATGAGCAGTTCTTC. It translates to CASSLPGTRDSYNEQFF.

This clone was counted only a few times. This chain links TRBV7-9 with TRBJ2-7; 13 nucleotides align to TRBD2. V trimming: 4 bases; J trimming: 7 bases; junction bases outside the gene matches: 4. In germline, CDR1 is SEHNR, CDR2 FQNEAQ (reference sequence). This CDR3 has 14 residues. DNA of the CDR3: TGTGCCAGCAGCTGGACTAGCGGGAGTGAAGAGCAGTACTTC. It specifies CASSWTSGSEEQYF.

In the case of this clone: Other nucleotide sequences from this sample produce the same CDR3. The chain combines TRBV28 with TRBJ2-3; 8 bases match TRBD1. Unmatched junction bases numbered 10, after V lost 5 bases and J lost 6 bases. The CDR3 has 15 amino acids. Looked up from germline, CDR1 is MDHEN and CDR2 is SYDVKM. CDR3 amino acids: CASSLRGTGGDTQYF. CDR3 DNA sequence: TGTGCCAGCAGTCTTAGGGGGACAGGAGGTGATACGCAGTATTTT. The full variable domain, in which reference TRBV28 and TRBJ2-3 provide the parts outside the CDR3, is DVKVTQSSRYLVKRTGEKVFLECVQDMDHENMFWYRQDPGLGLRLIYFSYDVKMKEKGDIPEGYSVSREKKERFSLILESASTNQTSMYLCASSLRGTGGDTQYFGPGTRLTVL.

As for this clone: One end of the junction fails to match germline, which may point to a read error. This chain connects TRBV13 to TRBJ2-7, with 11 bases matching TRBD2. CDR1 is PRHDT and CDR2 is FYEKMQ in the germline V gene (reference sequence). The CDR3 totals 15 residues. CDR3 bases: TGTGCCAGCAGCCATGAGACTAGCGGGAAGTACGAGCAGTGCTTC. It yields the protein CASSHETSGKYEQCF.

Of note for this clone: At one of its ends the junction is not consistent with the germline gene, which may arise from a read error. This chain connects TRBV7-7 to TRBJ1-3; 9 bases map to TRBD1. CDR1 is SSHAT, CDR2 FNYEAQ, per germline (reference sequence). This CDR3 has 17 residues. This chain's CDR3 is CASSPAAGQGTGNTMYF. CDR3 sequence (DNA): TGTGCTAGCAGCCCAGCAGCGGGACAGGGAACTGGAAACACCATGTATTTT.

J is TRBJ2-3 and V is TRBV5-1; 10 nucleotides match TRBD2. Germline trimming cut 6 bases from V and 1 base from J; bases unmatched to any gene: 5. The CDR3 totals 15 residues. Germline V gives CDR1 SGHRS, CDR2 YFSETQ. In DNA, the CDR3 is TGCGCCAGCATCCCCGGGACTAGCGGCACAGATACGCAGTATTTT. Protein product: CASIPGTSGTDTQYF.

The chain uses TRBV7-2 and TRBJ1-4; 7 bases align to TRBD1. The CDR3 contains 16 residues. V lost 4 bases and J lost 1; bases outside the gene matches: 6. Germline CDR1 and CDR2: SGHTA and FQGNSA. Here the CDR3 DNA reads TGTGCCAGCAGCTCACAGGGGAGGATAACTAATGAAAAACTGTTTTTT. Residues: CASSSQGRITNEKLFF.

The chain recombines TRBV5-4 with TRBJ2-5; no firm D call. The DNA end is a closer match to TRBJ2-7, so the J assignment may be wrong. Germline lookup yields CDR1 SGHNT and CDR2 YYREEE (reference sequence). The CDR3 has 14 amino acids. CDR3 nucleotides: TGTGCCAGCACCCCTGAGGCAAACGCCTACGAGCAGTACTTC. It encodes CASTPEANAYEQYF.

The genes are TRBV7-9 and TRBJ2-2; 7 nucleotides match TRBD2. Germline CDR1 and CDR2: SEHNR and FQNEAQ (reference sequence). V was clipped by 3 bases and J by 7 bases; unmatched bases: 5. This CDR3 is built from 14 residues. The CDR3 DNA reads TGTGCCAGCAGCTTGTCCGGGAGGCACGGGGAGCTGTTTTTT. This gives the protein CASSLSGRHGELFF.

The chain combines TRBV10-3 with TRBJ2-1, with TRBD2 matching 7 bases. This CDR3 comprises 15 residues. V was clipped by 3 bases and J by 6 bases; unmatched bases: 8. CDR1 ENHRY and CDR2 SYGVKD come from the germline V gene. The CDR3 protein is CAISEWPPGGNEQFF. CDR3 in DNA: TGTGCCATCAGTGAATGGCCCCCGGGGGGCAATGAGCAGTTCTTC.

This clone occurred a few times. The rearrangement links TRBV11-2 to TRBJ2-1; 8 nucleotides align to TRBD2. There are 14 residues in the CDR3. Looked up from germline, CDR1 is SGHAT and CDR2 is FQNNGV. V lost 2 bases and J lost 6; bases outside the gene matches: 3. DNA of the CDR3: TGTGCCAGCAGCTTAACCGGGAGGGCCAATGAGCAGTTCTTC. Amino acid sequence: CASSLTGRANEQFF.

The gene calls are TRBV18 and TRBJ2-3; possible D gene TRBD1, 5 bases. The V gene's germline CDR1 is KGHSH and CDR2 LQKENI. V lost 1 base and J 2 bases, leaving 10 bases between the germline ends. The CDR3 has 15 amino acids. As DNA, the CDR3 is TGTGCCAGCTCACCACTTCAGGGTAACACAGATACGCAGTATTTT. Protein product: CASSPLQGNTDTQYF.

The DNA for the CDR3 is TGTGCCAGCAGCTTGGGAGCAGGCCACTATGGCTACACCTTC. Protein product: CASSLGAGHYGYTF. The chain has TRBV5-5 and TRBJ1-2; D not resolved. Germline lookup yields CDR1 SGHKS and CDR2 YYEKEE (reference sequence). The ends were cut back, 0 bases at V and 3 bases at J, with 9 bases in the middle. CDR3 length equals 14 residues. The whole variable domain, filled in from reference TRBV5-5 and TRBJ1-2, reads DAGVTQSPTHLIKTRGQQVTLRCSPISGHKSVSWYQQVLGQGPQFIFQYYEKEERGRGNFPDRFSARQFPNYSSELNVNALLLGDSALYLCASSLGAGHYGYTFGSGTRLTVV.

The V gene is TRBV6-1, the J gene TRBJ2-7, with 10 nucleotides matching TRBD2. CDR1 and CDR2 (germline): MNHNS, SASEGT. V gave up 7 bases and J gave up 2 bases; unmatched junction bases: 8. The CDR3 contains 15 residues. The CDR3 sequence: CASTESLAGAYEQYF. DNA of the CDR3: TGTGCCAGCACCGAGTCGCTAGCGGGGGCCTACGAGCAGTACTTC.

This clone was recorded only once. This rearrangement joins TRBV12-5 to TRBJ2-1; a possible D gene is TRBD2 (6 bases). The length of the CDR3 is 17 residues. In germline, CDR1 is LGHNT, CDR2 FRNRAP. The V end lost 6 bases, the J end lost 7 bases, and 25 bases lay between the germline ends. CDR3 in DNA: TGTGCTAGTGGCTCCCCCGGGGGACCCACAGAGGGGAATGAGCAGTTCTTC. Translation gives CASGSPGGPTEGNEQFF. Filled out from reference TRBV12-5 and TRBJ2-1, the complete variable domain reads DARVTQTPRHKVTEMGQEVTMRCQPILGHNTVFWYRQTMMQGLELLAYFRNRAPLDDSGMPKDRFSAEMPDATLATLKIQPSEPRDSAVYFCASGSPGGPTEGNEQFFGPGTRLTVL.